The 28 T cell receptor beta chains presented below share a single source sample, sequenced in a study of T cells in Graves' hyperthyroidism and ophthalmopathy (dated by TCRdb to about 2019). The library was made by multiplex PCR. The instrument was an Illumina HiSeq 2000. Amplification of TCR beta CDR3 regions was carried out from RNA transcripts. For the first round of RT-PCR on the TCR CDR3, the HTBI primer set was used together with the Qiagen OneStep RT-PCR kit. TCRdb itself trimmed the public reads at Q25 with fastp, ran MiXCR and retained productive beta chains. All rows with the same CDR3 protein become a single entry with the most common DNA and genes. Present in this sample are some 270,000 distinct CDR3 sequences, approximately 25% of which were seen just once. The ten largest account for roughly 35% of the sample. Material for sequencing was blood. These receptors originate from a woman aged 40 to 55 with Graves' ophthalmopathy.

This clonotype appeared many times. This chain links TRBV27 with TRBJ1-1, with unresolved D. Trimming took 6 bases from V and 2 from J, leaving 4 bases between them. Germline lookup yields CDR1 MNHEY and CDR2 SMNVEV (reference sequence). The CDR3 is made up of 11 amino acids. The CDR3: CASRDNTEAFF. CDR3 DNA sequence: TGTGCCAGCAGGGACAACACTGAAGCTTTCTTT.

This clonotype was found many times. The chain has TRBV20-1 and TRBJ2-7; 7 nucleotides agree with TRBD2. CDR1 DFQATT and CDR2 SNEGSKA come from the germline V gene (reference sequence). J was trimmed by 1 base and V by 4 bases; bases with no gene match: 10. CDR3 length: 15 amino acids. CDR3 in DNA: TGCAGTGCTAAAGAGAGGCTAGCGGCTTCCTACGAGCAGTACTTC. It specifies CSAKERLAASYEQYF.

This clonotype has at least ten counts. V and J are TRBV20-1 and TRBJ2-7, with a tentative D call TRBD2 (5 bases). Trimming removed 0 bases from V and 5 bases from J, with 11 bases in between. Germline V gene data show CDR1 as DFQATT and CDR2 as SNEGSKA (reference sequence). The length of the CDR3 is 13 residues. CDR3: CSARDGVRDEQYF. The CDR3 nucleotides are TGCAGTGCTAGAGACGGGGTACGGGACGAGCAGTACTTC.

CDR3 DNA sequence: TGTGCCAGCCGACCTACTTCTAACTATGGCTACACCTTC. Translating gives CASRPTSNYGYTF. The chain uses TRBV6-1 and TRBJ1-2; the D is unclear. Germline lookup yields CDR1 MNHNS and CDR2 SASEGT. This CDR3 region has 13 residues. The V end lost 8 bases, the J end lost 0 bases, and 10 bases lay between the germline ends.

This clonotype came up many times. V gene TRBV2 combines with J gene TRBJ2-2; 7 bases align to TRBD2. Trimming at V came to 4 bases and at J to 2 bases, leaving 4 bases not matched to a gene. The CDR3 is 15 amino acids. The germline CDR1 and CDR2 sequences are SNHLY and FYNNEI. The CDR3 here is CASSGRDYNTGELFF. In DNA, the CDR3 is TGTGCCAGCAGTGGCCGGGACTACAACACCGGGGAGCTGTTTTTT.

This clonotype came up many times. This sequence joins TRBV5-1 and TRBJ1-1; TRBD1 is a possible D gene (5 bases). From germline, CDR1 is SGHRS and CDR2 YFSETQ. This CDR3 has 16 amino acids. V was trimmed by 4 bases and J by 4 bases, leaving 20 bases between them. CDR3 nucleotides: TGCGCCAGCAGCCCAAGGGAAGGGGCTGGGGGCACTGAAGCTTTCTTT. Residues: CASSPREGAGGTEAFF. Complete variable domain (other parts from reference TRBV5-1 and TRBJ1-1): KAGVTQTPRYLIKTRGQQVTLSCSPISGHRSVSWYQQTPGQGLQFLFEYFSETQRNKGNFPGRFSGRQFSNSRSEMNVSTLELGDSALYLCASSPREGAGGTEAFFGQGTRLTVV.

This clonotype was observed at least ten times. The CDR3 sequence: CASSLEGGRAREQYF. The CDR3 DNA is TGTGCCAGCAGCTTAGAGGGCGGGAGGGCCCGGGAGCAGTACTTC. The rearrangement links TRBV7-2 to TRBJ2-7; TRBD2 agrees at 9 bases. The J segment lost 7 bases and the V segment lost 1 base, leaving 8 bases of the junction unmatched. The CDR3 extends over 15 amino acids. The germline V gene encodes CDR1 SGHTA and CDR2 FQGNSA.

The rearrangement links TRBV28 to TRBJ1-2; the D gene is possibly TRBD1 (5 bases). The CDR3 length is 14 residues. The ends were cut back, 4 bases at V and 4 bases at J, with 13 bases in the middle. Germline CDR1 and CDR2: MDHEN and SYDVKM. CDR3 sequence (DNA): TGTGCCAGCAGTTCCGGGGCAGGAGCCTATGGCTACACCTTC. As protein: CASSSGAGAYGYTF.

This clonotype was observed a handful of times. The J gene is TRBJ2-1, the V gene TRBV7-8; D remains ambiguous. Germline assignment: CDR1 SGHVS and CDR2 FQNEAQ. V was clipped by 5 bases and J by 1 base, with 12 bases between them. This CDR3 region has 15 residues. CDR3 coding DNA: TGTGCCAGCAGCCAAAGTCGTACTTCCTACAATGAGCAGTTCTTC. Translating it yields CASSQSRTSYNEQFF.

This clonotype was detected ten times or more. The CDR3 nucleotides read TGCAGCGTTGAAGATCGAAGGGGTAGGGAGACCCAGTACTTC. Its translation is CSVEDRRGRETQYF. The J gene is TRBJ2-5, the V gene TRBV29-1, with D perhaps TRBD1 (5 bases). The CDR3 loop spans 14 amino acids. Trimming pared 0 bases from V and 5 bases from J, leaving 13 bases between. Germline values: CDR1 SQVTM, CDR2 ANQGSEA.

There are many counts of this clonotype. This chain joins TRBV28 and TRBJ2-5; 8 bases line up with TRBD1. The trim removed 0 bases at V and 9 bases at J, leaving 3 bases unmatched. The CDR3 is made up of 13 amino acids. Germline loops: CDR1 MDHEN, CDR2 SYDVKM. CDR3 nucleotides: TGTGCCAGCAGTTTATGGGACAGGGAAGCCCAGTACTTC. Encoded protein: CASSLWDREAQYF. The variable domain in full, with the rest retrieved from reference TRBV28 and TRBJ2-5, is DVKVTQSSRYLVKRTGEKVFLECVQDMDHENMFWYRQDPGLGLRLIYFSYDVKMKEKGDIPEGYSVSREKKERFSLILESASTNQTSMYLCASSLWDREAQYFGPGTRLLVL.

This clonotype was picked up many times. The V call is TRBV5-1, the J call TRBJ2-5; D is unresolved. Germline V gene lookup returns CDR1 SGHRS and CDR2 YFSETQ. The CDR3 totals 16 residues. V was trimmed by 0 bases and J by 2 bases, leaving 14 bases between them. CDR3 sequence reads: CASSLGAANTQETQYF. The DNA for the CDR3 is TGCGCCAGCAGCTTGGGGGCTGCGAACACTCAAGAGACCCAGTACTTC.

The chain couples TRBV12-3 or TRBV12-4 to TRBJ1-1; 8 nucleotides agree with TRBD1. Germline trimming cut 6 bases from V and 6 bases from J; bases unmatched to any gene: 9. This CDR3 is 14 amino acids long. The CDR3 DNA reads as TGTGCCAGCAGGACCCGACAGGGGAGGGCTGAAGCTTTCTTT. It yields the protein CASRTRQGRAEAFF.

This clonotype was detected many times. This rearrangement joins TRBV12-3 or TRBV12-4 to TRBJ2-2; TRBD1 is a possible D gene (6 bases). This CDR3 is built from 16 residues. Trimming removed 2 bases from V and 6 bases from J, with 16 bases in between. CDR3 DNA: TGTGCCAGCAGTTTAAGGGGGATGAGGATTCCCGGGGAGCTGTTTTTT. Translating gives CASSLRGMRIPGELFF.

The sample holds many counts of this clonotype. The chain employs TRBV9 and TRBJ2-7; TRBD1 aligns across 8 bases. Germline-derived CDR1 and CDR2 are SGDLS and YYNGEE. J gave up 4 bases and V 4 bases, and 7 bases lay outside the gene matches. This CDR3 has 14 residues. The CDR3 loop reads CASSTQGAAYEQYF. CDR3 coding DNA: TGTGCCAGCAGCACTCAGGGGGCAGCTTACGAGCAGTACTTC.

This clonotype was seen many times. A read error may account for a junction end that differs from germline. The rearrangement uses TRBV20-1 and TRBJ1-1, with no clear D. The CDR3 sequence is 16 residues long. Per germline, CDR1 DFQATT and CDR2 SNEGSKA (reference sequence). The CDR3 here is CSARDWAGYMNTEAFF. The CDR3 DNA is TGCAGTGCTAGAGATTGGGCGGGGTACATGAACACTGAAGCATTCTTT.

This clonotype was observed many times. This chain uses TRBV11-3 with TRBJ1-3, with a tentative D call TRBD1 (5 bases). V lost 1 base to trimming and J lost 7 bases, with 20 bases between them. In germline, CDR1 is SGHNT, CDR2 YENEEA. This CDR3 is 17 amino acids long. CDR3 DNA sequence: TGTGCCAGCAGCTTAGGTGGGGGAATGGTTCTTCGGAACACCATATATTTT. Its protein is CASSLGGGMVLRNTIYF.

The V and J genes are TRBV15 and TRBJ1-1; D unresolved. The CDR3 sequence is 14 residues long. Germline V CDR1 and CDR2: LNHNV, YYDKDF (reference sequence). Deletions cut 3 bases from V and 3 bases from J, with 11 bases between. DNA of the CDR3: TGTGCCACCAGCAGCCCAATGGTGGACACTGAAGCTTTCTTT. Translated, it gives CATSSPMVDTEAFF.

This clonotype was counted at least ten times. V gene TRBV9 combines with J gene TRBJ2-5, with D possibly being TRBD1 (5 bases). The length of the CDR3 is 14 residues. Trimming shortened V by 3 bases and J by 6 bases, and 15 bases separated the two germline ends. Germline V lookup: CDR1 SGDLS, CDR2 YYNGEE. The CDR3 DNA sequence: TGTGCCAGCAGCGCAGGGTTTGCAGAAAAGACCCAGTACTTC. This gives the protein CASSAGFAEKTQYF. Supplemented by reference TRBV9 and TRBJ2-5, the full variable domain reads DSGVTQTPKHLITATGQRVTLRCSPRSGDLSVYWYQQSLDQGLQFLIQYYNGEERAKGNILERFSAQQFPDLHSELNLSSLELGDSALYFCASSAGFAEKTQYFGPGTRLLVL.

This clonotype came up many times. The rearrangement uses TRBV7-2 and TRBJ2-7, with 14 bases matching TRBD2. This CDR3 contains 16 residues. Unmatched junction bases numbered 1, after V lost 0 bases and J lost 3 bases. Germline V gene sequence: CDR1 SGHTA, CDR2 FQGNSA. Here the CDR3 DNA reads TGTGCCAGCAGCTTAGCCGGGACTAGCGGGAGCTACGAGCAGTACTTC. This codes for CASSLAGTSGSYEQYF.

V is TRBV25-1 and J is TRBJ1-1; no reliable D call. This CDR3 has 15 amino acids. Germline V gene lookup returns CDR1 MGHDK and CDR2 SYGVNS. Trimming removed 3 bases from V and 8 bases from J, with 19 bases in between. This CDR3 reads CASSDSRVLVQEAFF. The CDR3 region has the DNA TGTGCCAGCAGTGATAGTCGAGTCCTAGTCCAGGAAGCTTTCTTT.

For the CDR3, the DNA is TGTGCTAGTGGGCCATCCGGGACAGGGATTTACGAGCAGTACTTC. This codes for CASGPSGTGIYEQYF. V usage is TRBV12-5 and J usage is TRBJ2-7, with 9 bases that match TRBD1. With V trimmed by 6 bases and J by 4 bases, 10 bases remained unmatched. CDR1 is LGHNT and CDR2 is FRNRAP in the germline V gene. This CDR3 comprises 15 residues.

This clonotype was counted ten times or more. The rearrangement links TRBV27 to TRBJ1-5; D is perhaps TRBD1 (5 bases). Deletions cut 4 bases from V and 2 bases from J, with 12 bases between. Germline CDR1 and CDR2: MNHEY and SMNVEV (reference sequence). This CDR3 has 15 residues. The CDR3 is CASSSGSGGNQPQHF. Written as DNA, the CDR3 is TGTGCCAGCAGTTCAGGGTCAGGTGGCAATCAGCCCCAGCATTTT.

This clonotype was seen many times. The DNA for the CDR3 is TGTGCCAGCCAAGGTGGGGCCCCGGAGCAGTACTTC. Protein product: CASQGGAPEQYF. The chain couples TRBV28 to TRBJ2-7, with a possible D match to TRBD1 (5 bases). The ends were cut back, 8 bases at V and 7 bases at J, with 15 bases in the middle. The V gene's germline CDR1 is MDHEN and CDR2 SYDVKM. The CDR3 totals 12 residues. The variable domain in full, with the rest retrieved from reference TRBV28 and TRBJ2-7, is DVKVTQSSRYLVKRTGEKVFLECVQDMDHENMFWYRQDPGLGLRLIYFSYDVKMKEKGDIPEGYSVSREKKERFSLILESASTNQTSMYLCASQGGAPEQYFGPGTRLTVT.

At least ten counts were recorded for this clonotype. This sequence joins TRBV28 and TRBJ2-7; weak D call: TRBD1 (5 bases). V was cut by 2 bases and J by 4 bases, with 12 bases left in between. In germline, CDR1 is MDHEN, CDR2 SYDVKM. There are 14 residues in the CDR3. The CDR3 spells CASSLAGLGYEQYF. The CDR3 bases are TGTGCCAGCAGTTTAGCAGGGCTGGGGTACGAGCAGTACTTC.

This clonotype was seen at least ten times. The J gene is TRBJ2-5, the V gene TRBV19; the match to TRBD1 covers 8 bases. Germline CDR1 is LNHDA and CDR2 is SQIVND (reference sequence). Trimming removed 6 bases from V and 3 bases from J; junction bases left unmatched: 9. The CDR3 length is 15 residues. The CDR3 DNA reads TGTGCCAGTAGCCGCGGGACAGGCTCTAAAGAGACCCAGTACTTC. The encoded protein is CASSRGTGSKETQYF.

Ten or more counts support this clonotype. Here the CDR3 reads CASSLQGGKNIQYF. CDR3 DNA: TGTGCCAGCTCTCTACAGGGGGGCAAAAACATTCAGTACTTC. The J gene is TRBJ2-4, the V gene TRBV18; 8 positions agree with TRBD1. Germline V CDR1 and CDR2: KGHSH, LQKENI. V was clipped by 6 bases and J by 3 bases; unmatched bases: 4. CDR3 length equals 14 residues.

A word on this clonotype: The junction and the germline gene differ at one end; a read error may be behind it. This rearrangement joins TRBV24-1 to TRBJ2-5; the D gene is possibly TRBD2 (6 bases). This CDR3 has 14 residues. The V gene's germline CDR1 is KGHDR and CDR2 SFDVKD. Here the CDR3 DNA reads TGTGCCACCAGCCTTTCCAGGGAGGTGGAGACCCAGTATTTC. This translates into CATSLSREVETQYF.